Shown below are 15 T cell receptor beta chains from a single sample sequenced in a study of pediatric ulcerative colitis. During colonoscopy, one to two rectal pinch biopsies were collected. Assay used: immunoSEQ multiplex PCR; TCRdb lists only in-frame clones, some missing. The table records 20,000 to 25,000 clones, around 69% of them present only once. Material: gut tissue. These receptors were obtained from a boy between 10 and 17 years old with severe ulcerative colitis.

V and J are TRBV6-5 and TRBJ1-2; TRBD1 matches 7 bases. Germline-derived CDR1 and CDR2 are MNHEY and SVGAGI. Unmatched junction bases numbered 7, after V lost 2 bases and J lost 4 bases. The CDR3 loop spans 15 amino acids. The DNA for the CDR3 is TGTGCCAGCAGTTACCCAACTCGACAGGGCTATGGCTACACCTTC. Translating gives CASSYPTRQGYGYTF.

This chain joins TRBV9 and TRBJ2-2; a weak D match, TRBD1 (6 bases). This CDR3 contains 16 residues. Trimming shortened V by 0 bases and J by 4 bases, and 13 bases separated the two germline ends. Germline V gene data show CDR1 as SGDLS and CDR2 as YYNGEE. CDR3 coding DNA: TGTGCCAGCAGCGTAGGTGGGGGCGGTAGCACCGGGGAGCTGTTTTTT. This sequence encodes CASSVGGGGSTGELFF.

This chain uses TRBV6-6 with TRBJ2-1; 7 bases are shared with TRBD1. V lost 4 bases to trimming and J lost 4 bases; unmatched junction nucleotides: 4. The CDR3 runs 14 residues. Germline assignment: CDR1 MNHNY and CDR2 SVGAGI (reference sequence). Here the CDR3 reads CASSSSGQYNEQFF. CDR3 nucleotide sequence: TGTGCCAGCAGTTCGTCGGGACAGTACAATGAGCAGTTCTTC.

V is TRBV19 and J is TRBJ1-3; D is ambiguous. Trimming stripped 6 bases from V and 6 bases from J, with 12 bases between. There are 13 residues in the CDR3. Germline V lookup: CDR1 LNHDA, CDR2 SQIVND (reference sequence). The DNA of the CDR3 is TGTGCCAGTAGCTGGTTGGGCGAAAACACCATATATTTT. It is translated as CASSWLGENTIYF.

The chain links TRBV19 to TRBJ2-3; D not certain. The germline V and J ends were trimmed by 2 bases and 4 bases, with 10 bases remaining between them. The CDR3 totals 14 residues. The germline V gene encodes CDR1 LNHDA and CDR2 SQIVND (reference sequence). CDR3 in amino acids: CASSILNSPDTQYF. The CDR3 DNA is TGTGCCAGTAGTATATTGAACTCACCAGATACGCAGTATTTT.

The rearrangement joins TRBV5-6 to TRBJ1-2; D may be TRBD1 (6 bases). The CDR3 length is 15 residues. The V end lost 0 bases, the J end lost 0 bases, and 9 bases lay between the germline ends. Germline CDR1 is SGHDT and CDR2 is YYEEEE. In DNA, the CDR3 is TGTGCCAGCAGCTTGGGGACAGTCCCTAACTATGGCTACACCTTC. This translates into CASSLGTVPNYGYTF.

This chain joins TRBV6-5 and TRBJ2-2; no reliable D call. CDR3 length equals 13 residues. Germline loops: CDR1 MNHEY, CDR2 SVGAGI. The germline V and J ends were trimmed by 0 bases and 8 bases, with 7 bases remaining between them. CDR3 in DNA: TGTGCCAGCAGTTACTCCCTTTGGGGGGAGCTGTTTTTT. Protein product: CASSYSLWGELFF.

The chain uses TRBV5-6 and TRBJ1-2; D gene uncertain. The germline CDR1 and CDR2 sequences are SGHDT and YYEEEE. V lost 3 bases, J lost 12 bases, and 12 bases lay in between. The CDR3 totals 11 residues. The CDR3 here is CASSYEQAHTF. The CDR3 DNA follows: TGTGCCAGCAGCTACGAGCAGGCGCACACCTTC. The entire variable domain, with the rest obtained from reference TRBV5-6 and TRBJ1-2, is as follows: DAGVTQSPTHLIKTRGQQVTLRCSPKSGHDTVSWYQQALGQGPQFIFQYYEEEERQRGNFPDRFSGHQFPNYSSELNVNALLLGDSALYLCASSYEQAHTFGSGTRLTVV.

The CDR3 loop is CASSETSGGQETQYF. The CDR3, as DNA: TGTGCCAGCAGTGAGACTAGCGGGGGACAAGAGACCCAGTACTTC. The J gene is TRBJ2-5, the V gene TRBV2; 12 nucleotides line up with TRBD2. Trimming took 3 bases from V and 2 from J; bases not matched to a gene: 1. CDR3 length: 15 amino acids. Per germline, CDR1 SNHLY and CDR2 FYNNEI.

This chain uses TRBV18 with TRBJ1-1; D not resolved. CDR1 and CDR2 from the germline V gene are KGHSH and LQKENI. Trimming stripped 8 bases from V and 0 bases from J, with 4 bases between. The CDR3 consists of 11 residues. CDR3 region: CASRMNTEAFF. CDR3 DNA: TGTGCCAGCCGGATGAACACTGAAGCTTTCTTT. The full variable domain, its missing parts supplied by reference TRBV18 and TRBJ1-1, is NAGVMQNPRHLVRRRGQEARLRCSPMKGHSHVYWYRQLPEEGLKFMVYLQKENIIDESGMPKERFSAEFPKEGPSILRIQQVVRGDSAAYFCASRMNTEAFFGQGTRLTVV.

CDR3 coding DNA: TGTGCCAGCAGCCCCTCCTCTGGGGGCTACACCTTC. Protein product: CASSPSSGGYTF. The J gene is TRBJ1-2, the V gene TRBV2; D gene uncertain. The length of the CDR3 is 12 residues. The ends were cut back, 6 bases at V and 8 bases at J, with 13 bases in the middle. Germline V gene lookup returns CDR1 SNHLY and CDR2 FYNNEI.

This chain connects TRBV11-2 to TRBJ2-7; 8 positions agree with TRBD1. V was clipped by 0 bases and J by 1 base; unmatched bases: 5. Looked up from germline, CDR1 is SGHAT and CDR2 is FQNNGV. The CDR3 is made up of 16 amino acids. This CDR3 reads CASSLDLWDRSYEQYF. The CDR3 bases are TGTGCCAGCAGCTTAGATCTGTGGGACAGGTCCTACGAGCAGTACTTC. Full variable domain (outside the CDR3, taken from reference TRBV11-2 and TRBJ2-7): EAGVAQSPRYKIIEKRQSVAFWCNPISGHATLYWYQQILGQGPKLLIQFQNNGVVDDSQLPKDRFSAERLKGVDSTLKIQPAKLEDSAVYLCASSLDLWDRSYEQYFGPGTRLTVT.

The chain carries TRBV19 and TRBJ1-1, with D possibly matching TRBD1 (5 bases). CDR1 is LNHDA and CDR2 is SQIVND in the germline V gene (reference sequence). The CDR3 length is 14 residues. Between the trimmed V and J ends, which lost 6 bases and 7 bases, there was a span of 18 bases. The CDR3 nucleotides are TGTGCCAGTAGGCAACAGGTCCGGATGGGTGAAGCTTTCTTT. Its translation is CASRQQVRMGEAFF.

This chain uses TRBV6-5 with TRBJ2-5, with no clear D. Trimming pared 6 bases from V and 5 bases from J, leaving 13 bases between. Germline V lookup: CDR1 MNHEY, CDR2 SVGAGI. The CDR3 has 13 amino acids. In nucleotides, the CDR3 is TGTGCCAGCAGCCAGTCCTTAAGGGAGACCCAGTACTTC. Amino acid sequence: CASSQSLRETQYF.

This chain connects TRBV5-6 to TRBJ2-5, with 9 positions matching TRBD2. Looked up from germline, CDR1 is SGHDT and CDR2 is YYEEEE. This CDR3 has 15 amino acids. With V trimmed by 3 bases and J by 5 bases, 8 bases remained unmatched. The CDR3 DNA reads TGTGCCAGCAGCTGGCCGGGACTAGCTTCGGAGACCCAGTACTTC. It translates to CASSWPGLASETQYF.